This T cell receptor (beta chain) was profiled in a study of T cell repertoires in cytomegalovirus infection. Study in general: Both a matching HLA type and CMV infection were indicated by public TCR beta signatures. General study results and limits: Clonotype analysis showed dominance of the ex vivo response by HLA-C-restricted CMV-specific TCR beta clonotypes. Of the TCR beta families, the public ones yielded a cumulative frequency that identified carriers of CMV plus the relevant HLA.

J gave up 5 bases and V 3 bases, and 10 bases lay outside the gene matches. This CDR3 spans 16 amino acids. CDR1 is SGHAT, CDR2 FQNNGV, per germline. TCRdb passed the reads through MiXCR, listing each CDR3 protein once. Of some 280,000 distinct CDR3 sequences in the sample, about an eighth were seen once. This clonotype has a count of ten or more. Its antigen remains unidentified. V and J are TRBV11-2 and TRBJ1-1, with TRBD1 matching over 9 bases. Material for sequencing was PBMCs. The source of this sequence is a human donor in good health (CMV status not recorded). Some clones in this sample may be carry-over from other donors' samples. CDR3 amino acids: CASSLIPGQGMTEAFF. CDR3 DNA sequence: TGTGCCAGCAGCTTGATCCCGGGACAGGGAATGACTGAAGCTTTCTTT.